One and the same sample provided the 12 T cell receptor beta chains below, sequenced in a study of CD8 T cells in Susac syndrome. Random hexamers primed reverse transcription of about 0.45 to 1 ug RNA. TCRdb called the immunoSEQ multiplex PCR reads again in MiXCR, with one record for every CDR3 protein. Found here are around 190,000 distinct CDR3 sequences, approximately 96% of them singletons; the top ten hold 0.15% to 0.2%. The sequenced material came from CD8+ T cells from PBMCs. The receptor set was obtained from a human donor with multiple sclerosis.

V is TRBV9 and J is TRBJ2-1, with D possibly TRBD1 on 6 matching bases. CDR3 size: 18 residues. Looked up from germline, CDR1 is SGDLS and CDR2 is YYNGEE. V lost 2 bases, J lost 2 bases, and 20 bases lay in between. The CDR3 region is CASSVTPINRDAYNEQFF. CDR3 in DNA: TGTGCCAGCAGCGTCACACCAATAAACAGGGATGCCTACAATGAGCAGTTCTTC.

This chain uses TRBV12-3 or TRBV12-4 with TRBJ1-4; D gene unclear. This CDR3 has 13 residues. V was pared by 8 bases and J by 7 bases, with 14 bases between. In nucleotides, the CDR3 is TGTGCCAGCCGCGTCGGAGAAGTTGAAAAACTGTTTTTT. Translation gives CASRVGEVEKLFF.

The rearrangement joins TRBV12-3 or TRBV12-4 to TRBJ2-1, with 13 bases identical to TRBD2. The J segment lost 0 bases and the V segment lost 6 bases, leaving 11 bases of the junction unmatched. The CDR3 has 19 residues. The chain's CDR3 is CASRGDQGTSGASYNEQFF. For the CDR3, the DNA is TGTGCCAGCAGGGGGGACCAGGGGACTAGCGGGGCCTCCTACAATGAGCAGTTCTTC.

This chain's CDR3 is CASSQGASRTYEQYF. CDR3 sequence (DNA): TGTGCCAGCAGCCAAGGGGCTAGCCGAACCTACGAGCAGTACTTC. This chain links TRBV4-2 with TRBJ2-7; perhaps TRBD2 as D (5 bases). V shed 1 base and J shed 2 bases, with 12 bases lying between them. Germline V gene data show CDR1 as LGHNA and CDR2 as YNFKEQ. The CDR3 loop spans 15 amino acids.

This sequence joins TRBV12-3 or TRBV12-4 and TRBJ2-7, with TRBD2 as a possible D gene (5 bases). This CDR3 comprises 13 residues. The V and J ends lost 4 bases and 4 bases respectively, with 11 bases between them. In DNA, the CDR3 is TGTGCCAGCAGTTCCATCCGGGATTACGAGCAGTACTTC. As protein: CASSSIRDYEQYF.

CDR3 region: CSAPPTGGAMMAFF. The CDR3, as DNA: TGCAGTGCCCCCCCGACAGGGGGCGCGATGATGGCTTTCTTT. The chain joins TRBV20-1 to TRBJ1-1; the match to TRBD1 covers 10 bases. CDR1 and CDR2 (germline): DFQATT, SNEGSKA (reference sequence). The CDR3 is made up of 14 amino acids. V shed 6 bases, J shed 11 bases, and the junction held 15 bases outside the gene matches.

This chain links TRBV29-1 with TRBJ2-7; no firm D call. Germline V CDR1 and CDR2: SQVTM, ANQGSEA. The CDR3 sequence is 13 residues long. The V end was cut by 6 bases, the J end by 3 bases, with 15 bases between. The CDR3 loop is CSVAPGLDYEQYF. For the CDR3, the DNA is TGCAGCGTGGCTCCGGGTTTGGACTACGAGCAGTACTTC.

The chain uses TRBV27 and TRBJ2-3; D might be TRBD1 or TRBD2, each matching 5 bases. The CDR3 has 15 residues. Trimming shortened V by 3 bases and J by 4 bases, and 14 bases separated the two germline ends. In germline, CDR1 is MNHEY, CDR2 SMNVEV (reference sequence). DNA for the CDR3: TGTGCCAGCAGTTTGTGGGGGAGTCTAGCAGATACGCAGTATTTT. Translated: CASSLWGSLADTQYF.

This chain links TRBV29-1 with TRBJ1-2; 8 bases match TRBD1. Germline values: CDR1 SQVTM, CDR2 ANQGSEA. V lost 0 bases to trimming and J lost 1 base; unmatched junction nucleotides: 1. This CDR3 contains 14 residues. The CDR3 sequence: CSVEEDRVNYGYTF. In nucleotides, the CDR3 is TGCAGCGTTGAAGAGGACAGGGTTAACTATGGCTACACCTTC. Full variable domain (missing parts from reference TRBV29-1 and TRBJ1-2): SAVISQKPSRDICQRGTSLTIQCQVDSQVTMMFWYRQQPGQSLTLIATANQGSEATYESGFVIDKFPISRPNLTFSTLTVSNMSPEDSSIYLCSVEEDRVNYGYTFGSGTRLTVV.

There are many counts of this clonotype. The chain employs TRBV10-3 and TRBJ2-7, with D unresolved. From germline, CDR1 is ENHRY and CDR2 SYGVKD. V lost 0 bases to trimming and J lost 3 bases, with 6 bases between them. The CDR3 contains 13 residues. Here the CDR3 DNA reads TGTGCCATCAGTGAGTCGTCCTACTACGAGCAGTACTTC. Protein: CAISESSYYEQYF.

The rearrangement uses TRBV2 and TRBJ1-2, with D possibly matching TRBD1 (5 bases). This CDR3 comprises 13 residues. Germline assignment: CDR1 SNHLY and CDR2 FYNNEI. Trimming removed 5 bases from V and 4 bases from J, with 11 bases in between. CDR3: CASSLGRLYGYTF. As DNA, the CDR3 is TGTGCCAGCAGTTTGGGACGGCTCTATGGCTACACCTTC.

The chain carries TRBV19 and TRBJ1-5, with D unresolved. V was cut by 1 base and J by 5 bases, with 12 bases left in between. The CDR3 loop spans 15 amino acids. Germline lookup yields CDR1 LNHDA and CDR2 SQIVND (reference sequence). The CDR3 loop is CASSIVPRRDQPQHF. The CDR3 coding sequence is TGTGCCAGTAGTATAGTACCGAGAAGGGATCAGCCCCAGCATTTT.